Here is one TCR beta chain with its context. The antigen is unknown. Trimming left V 7 bases short and J 0 bases short, with 12 bases between. CDR3 length: 14 residues. Among ophthalmopathy patients, the Clinical Activity Score reached at least 3, the NOSPECS grade reached at least 4, and duration remained under 3 months. Each diagnosis drew on symptoms, thyroxine, TRAb, thyroid ultrasound and orbital computed tomography findings. The data stem from a study of T cells in Graves' hyperthyroidism and ophthalmopathy. Template material for amplifying TCR beta CDR3 regions consisted of RNA transcripts. HTBI primers drove first-round RT-PCR of the TCR CDR3. TCRdb recomputed calls from the multiplex PCR reads with MiXCR, one row per CDR3 protein. The profile shows hundreds of thousands of distinct CDR3 sequences, approximately 25% of them singletons. Study results and caveats: Model-based prediction identified ophthalmopathy a median around 6.5 months prior to its onset. Ophthalmopathy was distinguished from stable hyperthyroidism by 13 V-J signatures.

Sequencing was performed on blood. The clonotype comes from a woman in her twenties or thirties with Graves' ophthalmopathy. The V and J genes are TRBV12-3 or TRBV12-4 and TRBJ2-5; D unresolved. The CDR3 reads CASKRRAYQETQYF. The CDR3 DNA sequence: TGTGCCAGCAAGAGACGGGCGTACCAAGAGACCCAGTACTTC.